The present TCR beta chain was sequenced within a study of T-cell memory formation after mild COVID-19. Overall study context: The TCR clusters were mostly specific to one donor. Study findings and constraints: Pre-infection memory showed some responding clones, and this suggested that cross-reactive memory joined.

As regards this clonotype: What it binds is unknown.

TCRdb passed the 5' RACE reads through MiXCR, listing each CDR3 protein once. The profile shows over 450,000 distinct CDR3 sequences, about 20% of them singletons. Trimming shortened V by 4 bases and J by 2 bases, and 12 bases separated the two germline ends. The CDR3 is 14 residues long. Germline V gene lookup returns CDR1 SEHNR and CDR2 FQNEAQ (reference sequence). This TCR derives from an adult woman who had mild COVID-19 (a few samples of this study predate the infection). Cell type and time point are not known. Sequenced: PBMCs or a T cell subset sorted from them (not recorded which). The rearrangement links TRBV7-9 to TRBJ2-7, with D perhaps matching TRBD1 (5 bases). CDR3 sequence reads: CASSSQDPTYEQYF. CDR3 nucleotides: TGTGCCAGCAGCTCACAGGATCCCACCTACGAGCAGTACTTC.